This T cell receptor beta chain was identified during a study of vaccination and CD4 T cells after COVID-19. Across the study: Nasal swab PCR detected SARS-CoV-2 in convalescent patients, who comprised 9 or 10 mild cases and one severe case. Each post-COVID sample was drawn after diagnosis, and the median interval was 101 days (range 35 to 161).

Cultured CD4+ T-cell DNA underwent Oncomine TCR Beta short-read sequencing. TCRdb reprocessed the PCR reads with MiXCR, giving one entry per CDR3 protein. Of fewer than 18,000 distinct CDR3 sequences in the sample, 51% were seen once. The treatment is: roughly ten-day PBMC culture with coronavirus spike peptide pools or control peptides (ViraFEST assay). Once peptide pools had expanded antigen-specific T cells, ViraFEST sequenced TCRs. Points on this clonotype: What it recognizes is unknown.

The sample comprised CD4+ T cells from blood, cultured in vitro. This clonotype was sampled from a human donor who had recovered from COVID-19.

CDR3 sequence: CASSSALAGIYNEQFF. CDR3 DNA: TGCGCCAGCAGCTCCGCTCTAGCGGGGATATACAATGAGCAGTTCTTC. The chain carries TRBV5-1 and TRBJ2-1; 9 nucleotides line up with TRBD2. This CDR3 contains 16 residues. Germline V lookup: CDR1 SGHRS, CDR2 YFSETQ. V shed 3 bases and J 4 bases; nucleotides not matched to a gene: 8. The whole variable domain, filled in from reference TRBV5-1 and TRBJ2-1, reads KAGVTQTPRYLIKTRGQQVTLSCSPISGHRSVSWYQQTPGQGLQFLFEYFSETQRNKGNFPGRFSGRQFSNSRSEMNVSTLELGDSALYLCASSSALAGIYNEQFFGPGTRLTVL.